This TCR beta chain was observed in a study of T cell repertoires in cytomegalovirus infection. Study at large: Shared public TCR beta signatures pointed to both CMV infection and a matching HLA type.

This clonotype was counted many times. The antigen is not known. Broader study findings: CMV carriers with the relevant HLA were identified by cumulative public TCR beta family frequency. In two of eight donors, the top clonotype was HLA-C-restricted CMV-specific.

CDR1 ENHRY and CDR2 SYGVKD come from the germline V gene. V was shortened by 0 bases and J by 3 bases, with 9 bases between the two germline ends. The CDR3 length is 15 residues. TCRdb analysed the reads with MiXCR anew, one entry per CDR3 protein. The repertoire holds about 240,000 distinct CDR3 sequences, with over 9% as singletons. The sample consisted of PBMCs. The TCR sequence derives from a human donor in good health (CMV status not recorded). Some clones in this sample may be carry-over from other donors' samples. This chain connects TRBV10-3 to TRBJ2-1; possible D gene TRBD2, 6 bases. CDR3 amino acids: CAISESPSVYNEQFF. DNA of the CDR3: TGTGCCATCAGTGAGTCCCCTAGCGTCTACAATGAGCAGTTCTTC.